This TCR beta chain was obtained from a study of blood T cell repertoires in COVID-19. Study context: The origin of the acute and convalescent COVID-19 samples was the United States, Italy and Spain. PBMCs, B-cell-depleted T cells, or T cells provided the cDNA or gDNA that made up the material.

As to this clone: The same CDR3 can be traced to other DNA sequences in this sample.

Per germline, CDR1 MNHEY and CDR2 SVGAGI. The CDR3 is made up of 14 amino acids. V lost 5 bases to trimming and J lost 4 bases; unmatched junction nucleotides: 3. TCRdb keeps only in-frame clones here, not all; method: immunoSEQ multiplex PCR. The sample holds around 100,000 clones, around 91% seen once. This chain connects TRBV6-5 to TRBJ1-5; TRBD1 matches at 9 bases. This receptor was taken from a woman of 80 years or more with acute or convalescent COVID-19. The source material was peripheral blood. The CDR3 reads CASSPGQGNQPQHF. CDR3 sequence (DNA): TGTGCCAGCAGTCCAGGACAGGGGAATCAGCCCCAGCATTTT.